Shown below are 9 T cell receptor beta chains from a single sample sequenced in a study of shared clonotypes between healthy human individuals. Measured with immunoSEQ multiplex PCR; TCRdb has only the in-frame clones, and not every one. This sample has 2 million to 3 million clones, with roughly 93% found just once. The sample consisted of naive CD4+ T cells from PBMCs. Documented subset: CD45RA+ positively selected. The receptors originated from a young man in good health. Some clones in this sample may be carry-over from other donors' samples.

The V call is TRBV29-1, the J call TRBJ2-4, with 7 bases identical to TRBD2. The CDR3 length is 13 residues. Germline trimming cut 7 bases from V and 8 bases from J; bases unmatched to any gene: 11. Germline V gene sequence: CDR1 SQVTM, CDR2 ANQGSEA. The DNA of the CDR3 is TGCAGCGCCGAAAGCGGGGTAGACGACATTCAGTACTTC. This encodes CSAESGVDDIQYF.

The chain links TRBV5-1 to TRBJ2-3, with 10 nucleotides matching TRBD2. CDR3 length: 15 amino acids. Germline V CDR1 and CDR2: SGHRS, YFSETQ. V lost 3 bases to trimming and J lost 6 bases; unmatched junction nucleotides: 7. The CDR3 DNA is TGCGCCAGCAGCTATAAGCGGGGGGGTGAGGATACGCAGTATTTT. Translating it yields CASSYKRGGEDTQYF.

The CDR3 region has the DNA TGTGCCAGTAGTATTTTCCCTACGGGGGCCAACGTCCTGACTTTC. Residues: CASSIFPTGANVLTF. This chain connects TRBV19 to TRBJ2-6; D is unclear. Trimming left V 3 bases short and J 4 bases short, with 10 bases between. This CDR3 is 15 amino acids long. CDR1 is LNHDA and CDR2 is SQIVND in the germline V gene (reference sequence).

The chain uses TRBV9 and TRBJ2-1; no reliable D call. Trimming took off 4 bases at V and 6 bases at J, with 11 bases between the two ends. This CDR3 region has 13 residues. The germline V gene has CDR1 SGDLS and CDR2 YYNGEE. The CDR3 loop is CASSPPRPNEQFF. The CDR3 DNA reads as TGTGCCAGCAGCCCCCCTCGTCCCAATGAGCAGTTCTTC. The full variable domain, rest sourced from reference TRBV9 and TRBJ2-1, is DSGVTQTPKHLITATGQRVTLRCSPRSGDLSVYWYQQSLDQGLQFLIQYYNGEERAKGNILERFSAQQFPDLHSELNLSSLELGDSALYFCASSPPRPNEQFFGPGTRLTVL.

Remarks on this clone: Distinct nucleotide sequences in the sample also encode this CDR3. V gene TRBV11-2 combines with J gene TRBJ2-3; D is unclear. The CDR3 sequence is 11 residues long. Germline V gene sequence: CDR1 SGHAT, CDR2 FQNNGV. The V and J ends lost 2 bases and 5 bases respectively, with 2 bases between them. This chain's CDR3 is CASSLQDTQYF. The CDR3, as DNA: TGTGCCAGCAGCTTACAAGATACGCAGTATTTT. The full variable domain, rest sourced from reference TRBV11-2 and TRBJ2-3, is EAGVAQSPRYKIIEKRQSVAFWCNPISGHATLYWYQQILGQGPKLLIQFQNNGVVDDSQLPKDRFSAERLKGVDSTLKIQPAKLEDSAVYLCASSLQDTQYFGPGTRLTVL.

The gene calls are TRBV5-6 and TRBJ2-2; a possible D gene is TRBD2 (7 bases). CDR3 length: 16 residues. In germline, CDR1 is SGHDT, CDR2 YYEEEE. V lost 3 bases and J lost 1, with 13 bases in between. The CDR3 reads CASSSPGGRNTGELFF. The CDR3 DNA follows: TGTGCCAGCAGCTCTCCGGGGGGCAGGAACACCGGGGAGCTGTTTTTT.

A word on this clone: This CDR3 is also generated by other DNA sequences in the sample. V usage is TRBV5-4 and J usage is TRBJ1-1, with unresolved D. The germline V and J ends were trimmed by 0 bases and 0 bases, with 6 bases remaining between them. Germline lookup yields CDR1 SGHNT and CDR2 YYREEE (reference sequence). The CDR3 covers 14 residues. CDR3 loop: CASSLANLNTEAFF. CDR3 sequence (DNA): TGTGCCAGCAGCTTGGCCAATTTGAACACTGAAGCTTTCTTT. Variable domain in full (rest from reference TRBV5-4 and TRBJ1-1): ETGVTQSPTHLIKTRGQQVTLRCSSQSGHNTVSWYQQALGQGPQFIFQYYREEENGRGNFPPRFSGLQFPNYSSELNVNALELDDSALYLCASSLANLNTEAFFGQGTRLTVV.

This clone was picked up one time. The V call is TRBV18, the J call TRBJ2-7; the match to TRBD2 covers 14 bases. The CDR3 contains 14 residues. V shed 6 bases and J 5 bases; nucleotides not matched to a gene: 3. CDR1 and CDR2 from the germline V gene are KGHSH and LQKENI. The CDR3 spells CASSGTSGSHEQYF. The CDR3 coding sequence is TGTGCCAGCTCGGGGACTAGCGGGAGTCACGAGCAGTACTTC.

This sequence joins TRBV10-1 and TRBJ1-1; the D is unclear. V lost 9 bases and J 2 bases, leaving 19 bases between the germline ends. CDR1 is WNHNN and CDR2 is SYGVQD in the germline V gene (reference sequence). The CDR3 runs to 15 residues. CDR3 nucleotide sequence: TGCGCCAGGATCAAAAGACGGAGACTAAACACTGAAGCTTTCTTT. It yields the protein CARIKRRRLNTEAFF.